This TCR beta chain was observed in a study of molecular identifiers for immune sequencing clone quantification. Trimming shortened V by 7 bases and J by 0 bases, and 13 bases separated the two germline ends. Germline V gene lookup returns CDR1 LNHDA and CDR2 SQIVND (reference sequence). The CDR3 length is 15 residues. The use of previously described methods and listed TCR primers produced the bulk TCR libraries. A single record per CDR3 protein comes from TCRdb applying MiXCR to the PCR reads. The sample records about 640,000 distinct CDR3 sequences, roughly 21% being singletons. Researchers sorted naive CD8 T cells as cells that were CD8+CD4-CCR7+CD45RA+.

The sequence came from a human donor in good health. Some libraries in this study had Jurkat cell RNA spiked in. This chain connects TRBV19 to TRBJ1-3; D gene uncertain. The sample taken for sequencing was naive CD8+ T cells from blood, with Jurkat cell RNA spiked in. Subset defined: FACS-sorted CD8+CD4-CCR7+CD45RA+ naive T cells. CDR3 sequence reads: CASTLTDFSGNTIYF. The CDR3 DNA sequence: TGTGCCAGTACCCTCACCGATTTCTCTGGAAACACCATATATTTT.